Shown below are 11 T cell receptor beta chains from a single sample sequenced in a study of T cells in Graves' hyperthyroidism and ophthalmopathy. TCR beta CDR3 regions were amplified from RNA. The study used the HTBI primer set for a first-round RT-PCR of the TCR CDR3. One entry per CDR3 protein results from TCRdb running MiXCR on the multiplex PCR reads. The table lists about 300,000 distinct CDR3 sequences, roughly 20% of them singletons. The sequencing sample was made of blood. The receptor source for this set is a middle-aged man with Graves' ophthalmopathy.

This clonotype was seen at least ten times. This chain links TRBV12-3 or TRBV12-4 with TRBJ1-5; the D gene is possibly TRBD1 (6 bases). The CDR3 contains 15 residues. The V end was cut by 7 bases, the J end by 0 bases, with 13 bases between. In DNA form, the CDR3 reads TGTGCCAGCACTCAACAGGGTTTTAGCAATCAGCCCCAGCATTTT. It codes for CASTQQGFSNQPQHF.

CDR3 sequence (DNA): TGTGCCAGCAGTCTGACAGGGGATGCTTTCTTT. Protein product: CASSLTGDAFF. The rearrangement uses TRBV28 and TRBJ1-1, with 8 bases lining up with TRBD1. Trimming removed 5 bases from V and 11 bases from J; junction bases left unmatched: 4. This CDR3 region has 11 residues. Germline V CDR1 and CDR2: MDHEN, SYDVKM.

This chain joins TRBV20-1 and TRBJ1-5, with 7 bases lining up with TRBD1. The CDR3 consists of 12 residues. Unmatched junction bases numbered 3, after V lost 8 bases and J lost 2 bases. CDR1 is DFQATT and CDR2 is SNEGSKA in the germline V gene (reference sequence). The CDR3 here is CSHGTGNQPQHF. The CDR3 region has the DNA TGCAGTCACGGGACAGGCAATCAGCCCCAGCATTTT.

The CDR3 DNA is TGTGCCAGCAGCTTGGCCGGACAGGGGGCTGTTGAAAAACTGTTTTTT. Its translation is CASSLAGQGAVEKLFF. The rearrangement joins TRBV7-9 to TRBJ1-4; 11 positions match TRBD1. CDR3 length equals 16 residues. From germline, CDR1 is SEHNR and CDR2 FQNEAQ (reference sequence). The V and J ends lost 3 bases and 7 bases, in that order; junction bases with no gene match: 7.

The chain carries TRBV12-3 or TRBV12-4 and TRBJ2-1; D tentatively reads TRBD1 or TRBD2 (6 bases each). This CDR3 contains 14 residues. Trimming removed 4 bases from V and 6 bases from J, with 13 bases in between. In DNA form, the CDR3 reads TGTGCCAGCAGTTCGGAGGGGGTCGGCAATGAGCAGTTCTTC. It is translated as CASSSEGVGNEQFF.

The V and J genes are TRBV2 and TRBJ2-7; D gene uncertain. V lost 9 bases and J lost 4, with 13 bases in between. The CDR3 sequence is 12 residues long. The V gene's germline CDR1 is SNHLY and CDR2 FYNNEI. CDR3 sequence: CASLDAKYEQYF. DNA of the CDR3: TGTGCCAGTCTGGACGCTAAATACGAGCAGTACTTC. Full variable domain (outside the CDR3, taken from reference TRBV2 and TRBJ2-7): EPEVTQTPSHQVTQMGQEVILRCVPISNHLYFYWYRQILGQKVEFLVSFYNNEISEKSEIFDDQFSVERPDGSNFTLKIRSTKLEDSAMYFCASLDAKYEQYFGPGTRLTVT.

The genes are TRBV25-1 and TRBJ1-1, with D possibly TRBD1 on 5 matching bases. Trimming shortened V by 6 bases and J by 2 bases, and 13 bases separated the two germline ends. CDR3 length: 14 residues. Germline V gene lookup returns CDR1 MGHDK and CDR2 SYGVNS. CDR3 DNA sequence: TGTGCCAGCAGGGGGGTGGGAGGAAACACTGAAGCTTTCTTT. Residues: CASRGVGGNTEAFF.

This clonotype was counted between two and nine times. The chain couples TRBV20-1 to TRBJ2-7; D is uncertain. CDR1 DFQATT and CDR2 SNEGSKA come from the germline V gene (reference sequence). Trimming removed 3 bases from V and 0 bases from J, with 12 bases in between. The CDR3 is made up of 14 amino acids. The CDR3 region is CSASGQALSYEQYF. Written as DNA, the CDR3 is TGCAGTGCTAGCGGGCAGGCCCTCTCCTACGAGCAGTACTTC.

In its sample, this clonotype was seen many times. Written as DNA, the CDR3 is TGTGCCAGCAGCTTCGGGACCCGGTTTCAGCCCCAGCATTTT. Its protein is CASSFGTRFQPQHF. The chain links TRBV3-1 to TRBJ1-5; perhaps TRBD1 as D (5 bases). CDR1 and CDR2 from the germline V gene are LGHDT and YNNKEL (reference sequence). Trimming stripped 5 bases from V and 6 bases from J, with 14 bases between. The CDR3 consists of 14 residues.

The sample holds many counts of this clonotype. This rearrangement joins TRBV7-2 to TRBJ2-1, with 11 positions matching TRBD2. Germline trimming cut 7 bases from V and 3 bases from J; bases unmatched to any gene: 5. CDR1 SGHTA and CDR2 FQGNSA come from the germline V gene. The CDR3 has 15 amino acids. CDR3 loop: CASTPGTSGYNEQFF. The CDR3 bases are TGTGCCAGCACCCCCGGGACTAGCGGCTACAATGAGCAGTTCTTC.

This chain links TRBV3-1 with TRBJ1-5; TRBD1 agrees at 9 bases. The CDR3 totals 14 residues. V was clipped by 4 bases and J by 7 bases; unmatched bases: 5. The germline gives CDR1 LGHDT, CDR2 YNNKEL (reference sequence). The CDR3 DNA reads as TGTGCCAGCAGCCGGAGACAGGGGGAACAGCCCCAGCATTTT. Residues: CASSRRQGEQPQHF.